Listed here are 21 T cell receptor beta chains from one sample, sequenced in a study of blood T cell repertoires in COVID-19. Assay used: immunoSEQ multiplex PCR; TCRdb lists only in-frame clones, some missing. The sample lists 100,000 or so clones, 91% occurring once. Sequencing was carried out using peripheral blood. The receptors were gathered from a man aged 18 to 35 with acute or convalescent COVID-19.

The V call is TRBV7-9, the J call TRBJ1-3, with D perhaps matching TRBD1 (5 bases). CDR1 is SEHNR, CDR2 FQNEAQ, per germline (reference sequence). The length of the CDR3 is 12 residues. Trimming shortened V by 6 bases and J by 7 bases, and 10 bases separated the two germline ends. The DNA of the CDR3 is TGTGCCAGCAGACGACAGACGAACACCATATATTTT. This codes for CASRRQTNTIYF. Supplemented by reference TRBV7-9 and TRBJ1-3, the full variable domain reads DTGVSQNPRHKITKRGQNVTFRCDPISEHNRLYWYRQTLGQGPEFLTYFQNEAQLEKSRLLSDRFSAERPKGSFSTLEIQRTEQGDSAMYLCASRRQTNTIYFGEGSWLTVV.

The chain uses TRBV11-2 and TRBJ1-1; TRBD1 aligns across 9 bases. Losses at the gene ends were 2 bases for V and 1 base for J; bases not matched to a gene: 2. Per the germline V gene, CDR1 is SGHAT and CDR2 is FQNNGV. The length of the CDR3 is 15 residues. The CDR3 reads CASSLRTGENTEAFF. As DNA, the CDR3 is TGTGCCAGCAGCTTAAGGACAGGGGAGAACACTGAAGCTTTCTTT.

The V call is TRBV10-1, the J call TRBJ1-4; no reliable D call. Germline-derived CDR1 and CDR2 are WNHNN and SYGVQD (reference sequence). The germline V and J ends were trimmed by 0 bases and 7 bases, with 6 bases remaining between them. This CDR3 is built from 13 residues. Here the CDR3 reads CASSESLGEKLFF. The CDR3, as DNA: TGCGCCAGCAGTGAGTCTCTCGGTGAAAAACTGTTTTTT.

The rearrangement links TRBV9 to TRBJ2-1, with D tentatively TRBD2 (6 bases). The CDR3 is 13 residues long. The germline gives CDR1 SGDLS, CDR2 YYNGEE. Between the trimmed V and J ends, which lost 6 bases and 15 bases, there was a span of 22 bases. The CDR3 loop is CASTREFSGVGFF. The CDR3 DNA follows: TGTGCCAGCACTAGAGAGTTTTCGGGGGTTGGGTTCTTC.

The chain couples TRBV9 to TRBJ2-2; D unresolved. This CDR3 has 14 residues. V gave up 0 bases and J gave up 7 bases, with 10 bases separating them. In germline, CDR1 is SGDLS, CDR2 YYNGEE. The CDR3 nucleotides are TGTGCCAGCAGCGTAGCTCCCCGCGACGGGGAGCTGTTTTTT. It codes for CASSVAPRDGELFF. Complete variable domain (other parts from reference TRBV9 and TRBJ2-2): DSGVTQTPKHLITATGQRVTLRCSPRSGDLSVYWYQQSLDQGLQFLIQYYNGEERAKGNILERFSAQQFPDLHSELNLSSLELGDSALYFCASSVAPRDGELFFGEGSRLTVL.

The gene calls are TRBV12-3 or TRBV12-4 and TRBJ1-1; D gene uncertain. This CDR3 has 11 residues. V lost 6 bases and J lost 2, with 4 bases in between. The CDR3 sequence is CASRQNTEAFF. Here the CDR3 DNA reads TGTGCCAGCAGACAAAACACTGAAGCTTTCTTT.

The rearrangement uses TRBV14 and TRBJ2-1; 11 positions match TRBD2. This CDR3 contains 17 residues. The junction had 10 bases not matched to a gene; V was cut back by 2 bases and J by 7 bases. CDR1 is SGHDN, CDR2 FVKESK, per germline. The CDR3 sequence is CASSQLLLAGGRNEQFF. CDR3 coding DNA: TGTGCCAGCAGCCAACTGTTGCTAGCGGGAGGTAGGAATGAGCAGTTCTTC.

The gene calls are TRBV19 and TRBJ1-1; D not resolved. This CDR3 is 14 amino acids long. Trimming left V 2 bases short and J 1 base short, with 8 bases between. Looked up from germline, CDR1 is LNHDA and CDR2 is SQIVND (reference sequence). CDR3 DNA sequence: TGTGCCAGTAGTATATACAGTTCGAACACTGAAGCTTTCTTT. The encoded protein is CASSIYSSNTEAFF.

The chain combines TRBV5-1 with TRBJ1-1; D is perhaps TRBD1 (5 bases). Germline V lookup: CDR1 SGHRS, CDR2 YFSETQ. This CDR3 contains 15 residues. The V end lost 0 bases, the J end lost 1 base, and 10 bases lay between the germline ends. CDR3 nucleotide sequence: TGCGCCAGCAGCTTGGTCGGGGGAGGGAACACTGAAGCTTTCTTT. This gives the protein CASSLVGGGNTEAFF. Variable domain in full (rest from reference TRBV5-1 and TRBJ1-1): KAGVTQTPRYLIKTRGQQVTLSCSPISGHRSVSWYQQTPGQGLQFLFEYFSETQRNKGNFPGRFSGRQFSNSRSEMNVSTLELGDSALYLCASSLVGGGNTEAFFGQGTRLTVV.

V and J are TRBV30 and TRBJ1-6; the D gene is possibly TRBD1 (5 bases). Germline CDR1 GTSNPN, CDR2 SVGIG (reference sequence). The CDR3 is 14 residues long. V was cut by 5 bases and J by 6 bases, with 14 bases left in between. The CDR3 nucleotides read TGTGCCTGGGGCTACAGGAGTTCTAATTCACCCCTCCACTTT. The encoded protein is CAWGYRSSNSPLHF.

The rearrangement uses TRBV14 and TRBJ1-2, with D perhaps matching TRBD1 (6 bases). The CDR3 runs to 16 residues. Germline loops: CDR1 SGHDN, CDR2 FVKESK. The germline V and J ends were trimmed by 4 bases and 5 bases, with 20 bases remaining between them. CDR3 sequence: CASSLSTGPKTYGYTF. In DNA form, the CDR3 reads TGTGCCAGCAGCCTAAGTACAGGGCCCAAAACGTATGGCTACACCTTC.

The chain couples TRBV5-1 to TRBJ1-1; D gene ambiguous. CDR3 length: 14 amino acids. Germline-derived CDR1 and CDR2 are SGHRS and YFSETQ. Trimming stripped 6 bases from V and 1 base from J, with 13 bases between. CDR3 sequence reads: CASTTDSWNTEAFF. The CDR3 DNA sequence: TGCGCCAGCACAACAGATTCTTGGAACACTGAAGCTTTCTTT.

The J gene is TRBJ1-6, the V gene TRBV6-5, with a tentative D call TRBD1 (5 bases). Germline V gives CDR1 MNHEY, CDR2 SVGAGI. This CDR3 contains 15 residues. Trimming stripped 0 bases from V and 7 bases from J, with 10 bases between. The CDR3 spells CASSYSKGMNSPLHF. CDR3 nucleotides: TGTGCCAGCAGTTACTCGAAGGGGATGAATTCACCCCTCCACTTT.

V is TRBV5-1 and J is TRBJ1-6; 7 nucleotides line up with TRBD1. This CDR3 has 16 residues. J gave up 4 bases and V 0 bases, and 4 bases lay outside the gene matches. Germline assignment: CDR1 SGHRS and CDR2 YFSETQ. The CDR3 bases are TGCGCCAGCAGCTTGGATAACAGGGGTTATAATTCACCCCTCCACTTT. Amino acids: CASSLDNRGYNSPLHF. The full variable domain, with the rest looked up from reference TRBV5-1 and TRBJ1-6, is KAGVTQTPRYLIKTRGQQVTLSCSPISGHRSVSWYQQTPGQGLQFLFEYFSETQRNKGNFPGRFSGRQFSNSRSEMNVSTLELGDSALYLCASSLDNRGYNSPLHFGNGTRLTVT.

The chain employs TRBV19 and TRBJ1-5, with D hard to call. CDR3 size: 14 residues. V was cut by 11 bases and J by 0 bases, with 14 bases left in between. Germline V gene data show CDR1 as LNHDA and CDR2 as SQIVND (reference sequence). The CDR3 region has the DNA TGTGCCTCAACTGGGCGCCCTAGCAATCAGCCCCAGCATTTT. It translates to CASTGRPSNQPQHF.

The chain uses TRBV5-1 and TRBJ2-3; 7 bases fit TRBD2. CDR3 length: 14 amino acids. CDR1 is SGHRS, CDR2 YFSETQ, per germline. Trimming removed 4 bases from V and 5 bases from J; junction bases left unmatched: 7. In DNA form, the CDR3 reads TGCGCCAGCAGCCAGAGTCCTAGCGGAGATACGCAGTATTTT. It specifies CASSQSPSGDTQYF. Based on the CDR3 plus reference TRBV5-1 and TRBJ2-3, the full variable domain is KAGVTQTPRYLIKTRGQQVTLSCSPISGHRSVSWYQQTPGQGLQFLFEYFSETQRNKGNFPGRFSGRQFSNSRSEMNVSTLELGDSALYLCASSQSPSGDTQYFGPGTRLTVL.

V is TRBV5-1 and J is TRBJ1-1, with D maybe TRBD1 (6 bases). CDR1 and CDR2 from the germline V gene are SGHRS and YFSETQ. The CDR3 covers 16 residues. V lost 4 bases and J lost 6, with 22 bases in between. The CDR3, as DNA: TGCGCCAGCAGCGCCGGGACACTCATACCCTTATCTGAAGCTTTCTTT. Residues: CASSAGTLIPLSEAFF.

CDR3 loop: CASSPDLAGGYGYTF. CDR3 nucleotides: TGTGCCAGCTCACCGGACCTTGCGGGGGGCTATGGCTACACCTTC. V usage is TRBV18 and J usage is TRBJ1-2, with TRBD1 as a possible D gene (5 bases). CDR3 length equals 15 residues. Trimming pared 3 bases from V and 4 bases from J, leaving 15 bases between. The germline gives CDR1 KGHSH, CDR2 LQKENI.

The rearrangement uses TRBV28 and TRBJ1-2; D is ambiguous. Germline loops: CDR1 MDHEN, CDR2 SYDVKM. The V and J ends lost 4 bases and 5 bases respectively, with 14 bases between them. This CDR3 is built from 14 residues. The CDR3 reads CASSSGSQTYGYTF. CDR3 nucleotide sequence: TGTGCCAGCAGTTCCGGAAGCCAGACATATGGCTACACCTTC.

This chain connects TRBV7-8 to TRBJ1-5; D perhaps matches TRBD1 (6 bases). Germline V gene data show CDR1 as SGHVS and CDR2 as FQNEAQ. The CDR3 runs 15 residues. V lost 1 base to trimming and J lost 8 bases, with 15 bases between them. The DNA for the CDR3 is TGTGCCAGCAGCTTAGAAGTGGGGGGGCTGAAGCCCCAGCATTTT. It specifies CASSLEVGGLKPQHF.

The count of this clone is one. The chain is built from TRBV2 and TRBJ2-1, with 12 bases aligning to TRBD2. Germline-derived CDR1 and CDR2 are SNHLY and FYNNEI. Germline trimming cut 7 bases from V and 3 bases from J; bases unmatched to any gene: 4. This CDR3 has 15 residues. This chain's CDR3 is CASTMTSGGYNEQFF. The DNA of the CDR3 is TGTGCCAGCACCATGACTAGCGGGGGCTACAATGAGCAGTTCTTC.